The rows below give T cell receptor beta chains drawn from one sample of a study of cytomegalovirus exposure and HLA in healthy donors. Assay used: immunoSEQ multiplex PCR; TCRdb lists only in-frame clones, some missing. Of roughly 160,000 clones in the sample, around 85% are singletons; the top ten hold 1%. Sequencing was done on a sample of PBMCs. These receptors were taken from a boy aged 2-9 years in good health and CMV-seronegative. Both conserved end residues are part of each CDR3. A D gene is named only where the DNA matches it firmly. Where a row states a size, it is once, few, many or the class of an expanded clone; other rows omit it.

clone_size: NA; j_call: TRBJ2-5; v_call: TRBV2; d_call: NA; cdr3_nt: TGTGCCAGCACCTCATGGGGGCTAGGGAAGGGGTACCAAGAGACCCAGTACTTC; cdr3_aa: CASTSWGLGKGYQETQYF
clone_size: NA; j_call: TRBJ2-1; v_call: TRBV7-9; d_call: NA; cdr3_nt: TGTGCCAGCAGCTTCCCAGCGGTACTCTCCTACAATGAGCAGTTCTTC; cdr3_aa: CASSFPAVLSYNEQFF
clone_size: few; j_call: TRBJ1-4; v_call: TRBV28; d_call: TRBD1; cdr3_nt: TGTGCCAGCAGAAATCCAGGGGGATGGACTAATGAAAAACTGTTTTTT; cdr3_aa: CASRNPGGWTNEKLFF
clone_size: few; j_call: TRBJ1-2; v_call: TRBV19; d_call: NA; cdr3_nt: TGTGCCAGCTTAGCAGGGGAATTGGACTATGGCTACACCTTC; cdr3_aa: CASLAGELDYGYTF
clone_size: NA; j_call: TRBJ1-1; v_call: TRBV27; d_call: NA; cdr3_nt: TGTGCCACTTCCCGCTCGTCGAGGGACACTGAAGCTTTCTTT; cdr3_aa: CATSRSSRDTEAFF
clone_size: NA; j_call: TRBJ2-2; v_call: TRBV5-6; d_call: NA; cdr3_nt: TGTGCCAGCAGCTCCAAGAACACCGGGGAGCTGTTTTTT; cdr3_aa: CASSSKNTGELFF
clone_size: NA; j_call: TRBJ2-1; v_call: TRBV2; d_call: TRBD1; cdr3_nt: TGTGCCAGCAGCGTAACAGGGGGTAATGAGCAGTTCTTC; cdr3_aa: CASSVTGGNEQFF
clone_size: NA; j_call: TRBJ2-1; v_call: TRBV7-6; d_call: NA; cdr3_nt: TGTGCCAGTGGGGGGGCAACCTACAATGAGCAGTTCTTC; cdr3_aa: CASGGATYNEQFF
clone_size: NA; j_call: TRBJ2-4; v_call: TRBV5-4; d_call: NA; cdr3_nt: TGTGCCAGCAGCGCCGCTACAGGGCTCGCCAAAAACATTCAGTACTTC; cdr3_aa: CASSAATGLAKNIQYF
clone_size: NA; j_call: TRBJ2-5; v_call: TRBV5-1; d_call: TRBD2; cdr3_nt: TGCGCCAGCAGCTTGTGGGCTAGCGGGGGGGCCTTGGAGACCCAGTACTTC; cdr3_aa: CASSLWASGGALETQYF
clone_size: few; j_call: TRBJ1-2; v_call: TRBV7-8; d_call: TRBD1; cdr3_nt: TGTGCCAGCAGCGGCCGGGACAGGGGAATCTATGGCTACACCTTC; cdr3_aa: CASSGRDRGIYGYTF
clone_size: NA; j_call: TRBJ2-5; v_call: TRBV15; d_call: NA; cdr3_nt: TGTGCCACCGCACCGGGAGTTGGGGAGACCCAGTACTTC; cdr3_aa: CATAPGVGETQYF
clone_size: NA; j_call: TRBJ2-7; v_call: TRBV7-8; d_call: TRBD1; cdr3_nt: TGTGCCAGCAGCCTCGACAGGGGGGGCTACGAGCAGTACTTC; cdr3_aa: CASSLDRGGYEQYF
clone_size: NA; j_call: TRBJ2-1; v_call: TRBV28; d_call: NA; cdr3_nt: TGTGCCAGCAGTAGGGGGGGGCATGAGCAGTTCTTC; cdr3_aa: CASSRGGHEQFF
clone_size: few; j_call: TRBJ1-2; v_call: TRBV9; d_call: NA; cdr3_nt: TGTGCCAGCAGCGTAAGCGGCCATGGTGGGGAGCACAGTGGCTACACCTTC; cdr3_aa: CASSVSGHGGEHSGYTF
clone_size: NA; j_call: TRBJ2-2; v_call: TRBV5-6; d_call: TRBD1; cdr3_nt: TGTGCCAGCAGCTTTGGACAGGGCACCGGGGAGCTGTTTTTT; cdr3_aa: CASSFGQGTGELFF
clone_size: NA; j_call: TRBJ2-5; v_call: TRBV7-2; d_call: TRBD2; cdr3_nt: TGTGCCAGCACCGAGCGGGGTGGGGCCCAAGAGACCCAGTACTTC; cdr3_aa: CASTERGGAQETQYF
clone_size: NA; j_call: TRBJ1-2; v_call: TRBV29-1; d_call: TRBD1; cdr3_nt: TGCAGCGCAAAGACAGGGACTCTCTATGGCTACACCTTC; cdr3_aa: CSAKTGTLYGYTF
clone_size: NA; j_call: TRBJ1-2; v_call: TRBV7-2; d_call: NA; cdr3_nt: TGTGCCAGCAGCTTTAGTCAGTACAGGGAACCCAACTATGGCTACACCTTC; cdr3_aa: CASSFSQYREPNYGYTF
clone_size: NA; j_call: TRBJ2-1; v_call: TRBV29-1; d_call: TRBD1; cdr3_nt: TGCAGCGTGTACACCGGGACAGACTCCTACAATGAGCAGTTCTTC; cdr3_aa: CSVYTGTDSYNEQFF
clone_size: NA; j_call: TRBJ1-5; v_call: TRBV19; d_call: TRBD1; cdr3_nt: TGTGCCAGTAGCGGGACAGGGGCTGGCCAGCCCCAGCATTTT; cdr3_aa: CASSGTGAGQPQHF
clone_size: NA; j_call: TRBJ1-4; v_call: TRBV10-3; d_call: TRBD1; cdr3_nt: TGTGCCATCAGTGGAGGACAGGGGAAAAATGAAAAACTGTTTTTT; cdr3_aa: CAISGGQGKNEKLFF
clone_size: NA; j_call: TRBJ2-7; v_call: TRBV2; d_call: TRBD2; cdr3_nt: TGTGCCAGCACTCCTAGCGGGGGGTACGAGCAGTACTTC; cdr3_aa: CASTPSGGYEQYF
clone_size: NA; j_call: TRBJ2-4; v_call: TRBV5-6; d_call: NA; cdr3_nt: TGTGCCAGCAGCGCCGGTGGTCTCGCGGCCAAAAACATTCAGTACTTC; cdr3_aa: CASSAGGLAAKNIQYF
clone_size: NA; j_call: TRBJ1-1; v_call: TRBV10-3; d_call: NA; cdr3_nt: TGTGCCATCAGTGATCCAGGGGCTGAAGCTTTCTTT; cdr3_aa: CAISDPGAEAFF
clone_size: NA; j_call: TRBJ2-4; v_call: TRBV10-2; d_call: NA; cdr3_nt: TGCGCCAGCAGTGTGTCAACTGAGAGGGTCGCCAAAAACATTCAGTACTTC; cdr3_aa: CASSVSTERVAKNIQYF
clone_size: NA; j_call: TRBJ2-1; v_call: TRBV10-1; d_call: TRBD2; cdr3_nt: TGCGCCAGCAGTCTTGGACTAGCTGATGAGCAGTTCTTC; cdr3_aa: CASSLGLADEQFF
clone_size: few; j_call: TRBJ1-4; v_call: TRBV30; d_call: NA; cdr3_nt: TGTGCCTGGAGTGGAGGCGGCGAAAAACTGTTTTTT; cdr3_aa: CAWSGGGEKLFF
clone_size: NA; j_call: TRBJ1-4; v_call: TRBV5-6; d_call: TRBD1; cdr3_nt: TGTGCCAGCAGCTTTTTGGTCATGGGACAGGGCGGCGAAAAACTGTTTTTT; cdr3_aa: CASSFLVMGQGGEKLFF
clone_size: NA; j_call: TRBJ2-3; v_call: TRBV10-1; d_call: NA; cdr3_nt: TGCGCCAGCAGTGCGCGGGGCGCAGATACGCAGTATTTT; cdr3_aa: CASSARGADTQYF
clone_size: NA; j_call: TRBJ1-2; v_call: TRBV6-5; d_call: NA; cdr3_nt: TGTGCCAGCAGTCGGTCCGAGACAGAAAACTATGGCTACACCTTC; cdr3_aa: CASSRSETENYGYTF
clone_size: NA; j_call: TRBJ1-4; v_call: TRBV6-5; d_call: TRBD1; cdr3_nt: TGTGCCAGCAGGATGACAGGGGGGAATGAAAAACTGTTTTTT; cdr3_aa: CASRMTGGNEKLFF
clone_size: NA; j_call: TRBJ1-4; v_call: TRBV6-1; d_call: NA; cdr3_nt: TGTGCCAGCACGGGGGGTTGGGAAAAACTGTTTTTT; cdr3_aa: CASTGGWEKLFF
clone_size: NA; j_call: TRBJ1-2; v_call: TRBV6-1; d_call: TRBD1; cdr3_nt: TGTGCCAGCAGTGGGGGGACAGGAGCTAACTATGGCTACACCTTC; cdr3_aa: CASSGGTGANYGYTF
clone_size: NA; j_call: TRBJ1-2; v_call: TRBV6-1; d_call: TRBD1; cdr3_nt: TGTGCCAGCAGGGTGGGGACAGGGAACTATGGCTACACCTTC; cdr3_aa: CASRVGTGNYGYTF
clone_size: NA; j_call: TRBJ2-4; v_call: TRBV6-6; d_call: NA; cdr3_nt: TGTGCCAGCAGTTACTCCCCCCAGGGAGCCAAAAACATTCAGTACTTC; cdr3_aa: CASSYSPQGAKNIQYF
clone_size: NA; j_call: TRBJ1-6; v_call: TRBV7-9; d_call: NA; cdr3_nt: TGTTCCAGTTCACAGGGAAGGGATAATTCACCCCTCCACTTT; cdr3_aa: CSSSQGRDNSPLHF
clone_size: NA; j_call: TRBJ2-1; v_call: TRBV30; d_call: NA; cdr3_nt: TGTGCCTGGTTAGGGGGGGACAATGAGCAGTTCTTC; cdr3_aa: CAWLGGDNEQFF
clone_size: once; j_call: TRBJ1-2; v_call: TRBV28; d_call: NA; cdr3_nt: TGTGCCAGCAGTTATTTGACGCGGTCGGTAAGGAGCTATGGCTACACCTTC; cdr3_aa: CASSYLTRSVRSYGYTF
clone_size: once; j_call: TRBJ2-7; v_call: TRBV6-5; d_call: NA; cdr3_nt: TGTGCCAGCAGTTTGAGCAGGTCAGGGGAGCAGTACTTC; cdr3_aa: CASSLSRSGEQYF
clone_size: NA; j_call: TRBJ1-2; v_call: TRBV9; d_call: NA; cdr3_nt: TGTGCCAGCAGCGTAGGGGGGCTCTCGGGAAGCCATGGCTACACCTTC; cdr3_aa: CASSVGGLSGSHGYTF
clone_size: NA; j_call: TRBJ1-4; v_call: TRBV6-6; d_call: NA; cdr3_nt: TGTGCCAGCAGTCGGCGACAGGCTAATGAAAAACTGTTTTTT; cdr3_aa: CASSRRQANEKLFF
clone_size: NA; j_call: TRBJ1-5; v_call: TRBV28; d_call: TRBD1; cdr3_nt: TGTGCCAGCAGTTTCCGGAGACAGGGGGGGAATCAGCCCCAGCATTTT; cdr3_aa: CASSFRRQGGNQPQHF
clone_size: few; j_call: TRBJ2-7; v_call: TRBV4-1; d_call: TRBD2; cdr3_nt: TGCGCCAGCAGCCAAAAAGCGGGAGATCCCCCAGGCGAGCAGTACTTC; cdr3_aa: CASSQKAGDPPGEQYF
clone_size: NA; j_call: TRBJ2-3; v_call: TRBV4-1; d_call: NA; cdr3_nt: TGCGCCAGCAGCCGCCACGGGACTCTTGGAGATACGCAGTATTTT; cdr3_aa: CASSRHGTLGDTQYF
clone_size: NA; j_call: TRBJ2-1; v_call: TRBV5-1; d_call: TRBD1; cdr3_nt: TGCGCCAGCACCCCAATGCCGGGACAGTCCTACAATGAGCAGTTCTTC; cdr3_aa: CASTPMPGQSYNEQFF
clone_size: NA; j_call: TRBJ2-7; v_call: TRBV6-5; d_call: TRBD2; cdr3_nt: TGTGCCAGCGGTCTAGCGGGGACCTCTAGTGAGCAGTACTTC; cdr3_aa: CASGLAGTSSEQYF
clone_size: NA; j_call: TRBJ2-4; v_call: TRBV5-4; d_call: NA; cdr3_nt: TGTGCCAGCAAGGGGATGGGGTCCAAAAACATTCAGTACTTC; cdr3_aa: CASKGMGSKNIQYF
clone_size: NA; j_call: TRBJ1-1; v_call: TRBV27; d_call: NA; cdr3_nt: TGTGCCAGCAAAGACAGGTCAAACACTGAAGCTTTCTTT; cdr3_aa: CASKDRSNTEAFF
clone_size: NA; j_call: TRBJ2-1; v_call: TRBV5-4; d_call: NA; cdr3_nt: TGTGCCAGCAGCTTAAGGGGAGGCAATGAGCAGTTCTTC; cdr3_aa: CASSLRGGNEQFF
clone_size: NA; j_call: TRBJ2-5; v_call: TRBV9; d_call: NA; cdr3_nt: TGTGCCAGCAGCGTACCAGGAGAGACCCAGTACTTC; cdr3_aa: CASSVPGETQYF
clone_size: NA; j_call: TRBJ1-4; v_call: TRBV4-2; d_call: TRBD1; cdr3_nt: TGTGCCAGCAGCCTAGGGGCTGAGGGGACAGCTAATGAAAAACTGTTTTTT; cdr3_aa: CASSLGAEGTANEKLFF
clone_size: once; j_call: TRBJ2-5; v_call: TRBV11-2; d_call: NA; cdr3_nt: TGTGCCAGCAGCTTAGAGGCTCTCAAGACCCAGTACTTC; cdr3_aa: CASSLEALKTQYF
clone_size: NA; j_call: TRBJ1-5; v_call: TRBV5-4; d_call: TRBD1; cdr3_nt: TGTGCCAGCAGCTTGAAGGGGGCAGAGCCCCAGCATTTT; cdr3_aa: CASSLKGAEPQHF
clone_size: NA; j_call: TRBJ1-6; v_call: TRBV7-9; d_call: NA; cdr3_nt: TGTGCCAGCAGCTTCAATAATTCACCCCTCCACTTT; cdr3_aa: CASSFNNSPLHF
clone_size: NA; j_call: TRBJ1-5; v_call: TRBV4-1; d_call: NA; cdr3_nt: TGCGCCAGCAGCCAAGGGGCGGGGGATCAGCCCCAGCATTTT; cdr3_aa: CASSQGAGDQPQHF